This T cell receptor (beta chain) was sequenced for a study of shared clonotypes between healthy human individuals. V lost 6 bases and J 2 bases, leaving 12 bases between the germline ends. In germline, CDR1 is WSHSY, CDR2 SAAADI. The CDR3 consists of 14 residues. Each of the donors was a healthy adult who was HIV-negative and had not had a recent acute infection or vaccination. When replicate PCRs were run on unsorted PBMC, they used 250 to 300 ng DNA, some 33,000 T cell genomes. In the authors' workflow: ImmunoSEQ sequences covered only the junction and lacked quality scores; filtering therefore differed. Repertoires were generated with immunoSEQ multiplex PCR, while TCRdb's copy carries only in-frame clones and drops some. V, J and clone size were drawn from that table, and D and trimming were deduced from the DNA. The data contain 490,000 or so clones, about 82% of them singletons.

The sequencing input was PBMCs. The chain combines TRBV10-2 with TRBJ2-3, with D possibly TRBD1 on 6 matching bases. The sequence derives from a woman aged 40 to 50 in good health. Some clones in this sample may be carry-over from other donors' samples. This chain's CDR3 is CASRLDRNTDTQYF. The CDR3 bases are TGCGCCAGCAGGCTGGACAGAAACACAGATACGCAGTATTTT.